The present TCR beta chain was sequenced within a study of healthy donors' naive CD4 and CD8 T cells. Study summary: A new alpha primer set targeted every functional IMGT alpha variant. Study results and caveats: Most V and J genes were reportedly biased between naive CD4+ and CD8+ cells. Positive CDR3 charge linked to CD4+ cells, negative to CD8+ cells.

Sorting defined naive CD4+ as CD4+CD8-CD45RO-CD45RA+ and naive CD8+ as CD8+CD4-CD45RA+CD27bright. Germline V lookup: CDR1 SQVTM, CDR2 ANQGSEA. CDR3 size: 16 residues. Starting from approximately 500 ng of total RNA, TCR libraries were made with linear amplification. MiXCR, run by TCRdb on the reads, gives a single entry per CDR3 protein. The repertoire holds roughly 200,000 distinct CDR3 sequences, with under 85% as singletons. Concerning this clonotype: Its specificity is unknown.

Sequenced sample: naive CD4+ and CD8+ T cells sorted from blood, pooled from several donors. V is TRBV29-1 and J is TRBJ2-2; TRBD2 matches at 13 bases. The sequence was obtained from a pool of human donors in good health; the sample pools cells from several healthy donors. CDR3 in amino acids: CKIGTSGTVGTGELFF. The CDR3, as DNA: TGCAAAATAGGGACTAGCGGGACCGTAGGCACCGGGGAGCTGTTTTTT.